A selection of T cell receptor beta chains follows, all from one sample in a study of T cells in Graves' hyperthyroidism and ophthalmopathy. TCRdb used MiXCR to reprocess the multiplex PCR reads, holding one entry per CDR3 protein. The sample lists some 800,000 distinct CDR3 sequences; around 39% were seen once. Sequencing was performed on blood. The receptors stem from a man between 18 and 35 years old with Graves' hyperthyroidism. CDR3s include the opening cysteine and the closing phenylalanine or tryptophan. D genes are given only for firm matches. Where a row states a size, it is once, few, many or the class of an expanded clone; other rows omit it.

.,TRBJ1-6,TRBV7-9,.,TGTGCCAGCCGTCACGGGGGGGCAAATTCACCCCTCCACTTT,CASRHGGANSPLHF
TRBD2,TRBJ2-1,TRBV29-1,.,TGCAGCGTTTTCCTCCAGCGGGATATCAATGAGCAGTTCTTC,CSVFLQRDINEQFF
.,TRBJ1-3,TRBV19,.,TGTGCCAGTACTGTAACGGAACTTCACTCTGGAAACACCATATATTTT,CASTVTELHSGNTIYF
TRBD1,TRBJ1-5,TRBV20-1,.,TGCAGTGCTGTAGACAGGGGGTGGGAGACCCAGCATTTT,CSAVDRGWETQHF
.,TRBJ2-7,TRBV15,many,TGTGCCACCAGCAGAGACAGGGGCACGAAGGACTACGAGCAGTACTTC,CATSRDRGTKDYEQYF
.,TRBJ1-5,TRBV19,.,TGTGCCAGTAGAACGGCTCTGGACCACTCAAATCAGCCCCAGCATTTT,CASRTALDHSNQPQHF
.,TRBJ1-4,TRBV2,once,TGTGCCAGCAGCCTACCGATGGGGACAACTAATGAAAAACTGTTTTTT,CASSLPMGTTNEKLFF
TRBD2,TRBJ2-5,TRBV12-3/TRBV12-4,.,TGTGCCAGCAGTTTAGCGCTAGCGGGTGCACAAGAGACCCAGTACTTC,CASSLALAGAQETQYF
.,TRBJ2-2,TRBV6-5,once,TGTGCCATCAGTTACTCGAAAGCTGGGGAGCTGTTTTTT,CAISYSKAGELFF
TRBD2,TRBJ2-7,TRBV7-2,few,TGTGCCAGCAGCCCGGGACTAGCGGGGCGACCCTCCTACGAGCAGTACTTC,CASSPGLAGRPSYEQYF
TRBD1,TRBJ2-2,TRBV5-1,.,TGCGCCAGCAGACCTCCGGGACAGGGTTCTGCCGGGGAGCTGTTTTTT,CASRPPGQGSAGELFF
.,TRBJ2-7,TRBV6-1,.,TGTGCCAGCAGTGTTTGGGCCGGGGAGAGGTACTTC,CASSVWAGERYF
.,TRBJ1-1,TRBV20-1,few,TGCAGTGCGAAGCTCCGGGAGTCTGAAGCTTTCTTT,CSAKLRESEAFF
.,TRBJ2-5,TRBV2,few,TGTGCCAGCAGTGTGGTCCGGAAGGGGCAAGAGACCCAGTACTTC,CASSVVRKGQETQYF
TRBD2,TRBJ2-7,TRBV6-5,.,TGTGCCAGCAGTTCCGCGGGGGGGTCCCCCTACGAGCAGTACTTC,CASSSAGGSPYEQYF
TRBD1,TRBJ2-5,TRBV2,.,TGTGCCAGCAGTGGGACAGGGCCGGGGGAGACCCAGTACTTC,CASSGTGPGETQYF
.,TRBJ1-1,TRBV6-2/TRBV6-3,once,TGTGCCAGCAGTTACTCGGGGAACAGCATGAACACTGAAGCTTTCTTT,CASSYSGNSMNTEAFF
.,TRBJ2-5,TRBV20-1,few,TGCAGTGCTAGGGATAGCGGAGGGTACCAAGAGACCCAGTACTTC,CSARDSGGYQETQYF
.,TRBJ1-6,TRBV11-3,.,TGTGCCAGCAGCCTCGAGGGACGAAGGCGCAGCTCCTATAATTCACCCCTCCACTTT,CASSLEGRRRSSYNSPLHF
.,TRBJ1-1,TRBV6-6,.,TGTGCCAGCAGTTACTCGACACAGCTCACTGAAGCTTTCTTT,CASSYSTQLTEAFF
.,TRBJ2-7,TRBV29-1,many,TGCAGCGTCCAAGGGCGAGGGAGCCCTTCATACGAGCAGTACTTC,CSVQGRGSPSYEQYF
TRBD2,TRBJ2-3,TRBV25-1,few,TGTGCCAGCAGGATCGTCGGGACTAGCGGGATAAGAGGCACAGATACGCAGTATTTT,CASRIVGTSGIRGTDTQYF